This T cell receptor (beta chain) is from a study of T-cell reconstitution after alpha-beta-depleted transplantation in children. Germline lookup yields CDR1 SEHNR and CDR2 FQNEAQ (reference sequence). The CDR3 spans 15 residues. V was trimmed by 1 base and J by 3 bases, leaving 9 bases between them. TCRbeta library preparation incorporated unique molecular identifiers. TCRdb reprocessed the PCR reads with MiXCR, giving one entry per CDR3 protein. The sample consists of some 290,000 distinct CDR3 sequences, 9.5% to 10% of them appearing once. This chain joins TRBV7-9 and TRBJ2-2; D is ambiguous. The material was PBMCs from the stem cell graft donor, obtained from the stem cell graft. The TCR sequence derives from a human donor who donated a stem cell graft to a child with SCID. The CDR3 is CASSLVDTYTGELFF. CDR3 coding DNA: TGTGCCAGCAGCTTAGTCGACACCTACACCGGGGAGCTGTTTTTT.